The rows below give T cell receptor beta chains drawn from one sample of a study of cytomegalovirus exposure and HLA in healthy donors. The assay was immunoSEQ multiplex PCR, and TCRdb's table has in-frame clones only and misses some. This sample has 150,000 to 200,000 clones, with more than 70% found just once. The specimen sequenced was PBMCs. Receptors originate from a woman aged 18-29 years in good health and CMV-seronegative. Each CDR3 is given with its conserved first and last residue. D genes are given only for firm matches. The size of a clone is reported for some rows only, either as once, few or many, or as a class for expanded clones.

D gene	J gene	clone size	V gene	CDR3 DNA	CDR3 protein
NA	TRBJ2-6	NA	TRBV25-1	TGTGCCAGCAGTGATCGGACAGAAGTCTACTCTGGGGCCAACGTCCTGACTTTC	CASSDRTEVYSGANVLTF
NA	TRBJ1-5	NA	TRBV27	TGTGCCAGCAGTTTTTCGTGGGGCACTAGCAATCAGCCCCAGCATTTT	CASSFSWGTSNQPQHF
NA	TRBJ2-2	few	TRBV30	TGTGCCTGGAGTGTACGGCTAGACCACACCGGGGAGCTGTTTTTT	CAWSVRLDHTGELFF
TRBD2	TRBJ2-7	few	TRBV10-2	TGCGCCAGCAGTGAATGGGGATTGCGGGGGGACGAGCAGTACTTC	CASSEWGLRGDEQYF
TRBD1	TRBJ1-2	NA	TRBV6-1	TGTGCCAGCAGACTGACAGGGGGTTCGGATGGCTACACCTTC	CASRLTGGSDGYTF
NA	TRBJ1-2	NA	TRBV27	TGTGCCAGCAGCCCCCTCGGAGAGGACTATGGCTACACCTTC	CASSPLGEDYGYTF
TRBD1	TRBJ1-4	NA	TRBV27	TGTGCCAGCAGCCGACTCAGGGGGCAAGGGACTAATGAAAAACTGTTTTTT	CASSRLRGQGTNEKLFF
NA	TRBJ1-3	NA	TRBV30	TGTGCCTGGAGTGTAAGCTGGAGGGGAATTGGAAACACCATATATTTT	CAWSVSWRGIGNTIYF
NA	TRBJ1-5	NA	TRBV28	TGTGCCAGCAGTGAACTAGCCAATCAGCCCCAGCATTTT	CASSELANQPQHF
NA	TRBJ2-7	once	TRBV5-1	TGCGCCAGCAGCTTGGCTGTTCGCCTACGCGGCGAGCAGTACTTC	CASSLAVRLRGEQYF
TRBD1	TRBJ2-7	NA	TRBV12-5	TGTGCTAGTGGTCCCGGGACAGTCTACGAGCAGTACTTC	CASGPGTVYEQYF
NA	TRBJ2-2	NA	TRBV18	TGTGCCAGCTCACGGGCGTCCGGGGAGCTGTTTTTT	CASSRASGELFF
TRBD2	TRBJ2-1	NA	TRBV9	TGTGCCAGCAGCGTGGGGATAGCGGGCAATGAGCAGTTCTTC	CASSVGIAGNEQFF
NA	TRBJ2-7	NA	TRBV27	TGTGCCAGCGCGAAAGGGGGGGCGGGTGCCGAGCAGTACTTC	CASAKGGAGAEQYF
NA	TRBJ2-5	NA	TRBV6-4	TGTGCCAGCAGTGACTCGAGAGGGATGGAGACCCAGTACTTC	CASSDSRGMETQYF
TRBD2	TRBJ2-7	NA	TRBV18	TGTGCCAGCTCACCAAGGACTAGCGGGAGGGCCGTTCTCTCCGAGCAGTACTTC	CASSPRTSGRAVLSEQYF
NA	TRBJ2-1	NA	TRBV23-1	TGCGCCAGCAGTCAATCGAGGACAGCCTTCTCCTACAATGAGCAGTTCTTC	CASSQSRTAFSYNEQFF
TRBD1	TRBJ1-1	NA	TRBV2	TGTGCCAGCAGGAAACCGACAGGGGAAGGAGGTGAAGCTTTCTTT	CASRKPTGEGGEAFF
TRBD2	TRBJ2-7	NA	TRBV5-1	TGCGCCAGCAGCTTGGTAAGCGGGAGGTCCTACGAGCAGTACTTC	CASSLVSGRSYEQYF
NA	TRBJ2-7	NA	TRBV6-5	TGTGCCAGCAGGCTGGGGGGACTCTACGAGCAGTACTTC	CASRLGGLYEQYF
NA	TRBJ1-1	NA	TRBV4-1	TGCGCCAGCAGCCATGGCACGGGAACGGGCACTGAAGCTTTCTTT	CASSHGTGTGTEAFF
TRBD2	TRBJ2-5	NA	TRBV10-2	TGCGCCAGCACCCAAGCGGGGGTTGGAGAGACCCAGTACTTC	CASTQAGVGETQYF
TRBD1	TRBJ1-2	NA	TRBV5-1	TGCGCCAGCAGCTTGGGGGACAGGACTATCTATGGCTACACCTTC	CASSLGDRTIYGYTF
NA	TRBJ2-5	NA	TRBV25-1	TGTGCCAGCAGTACTTACACGGGAGCACAACAAGAGACCCAGTACTTC	CASSTYTGAQQETQYF
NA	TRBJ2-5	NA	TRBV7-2	TGTGCCAGCAGCTTAGGGGCCGCAGGGGACCAAGAGACCCAGTACTTC	CASSLGAAGDQETQYF
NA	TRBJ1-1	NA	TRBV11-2	TGTGCCAGCAGGACGGACAGTCTAGCTAAGGTCACTGAAGCTTTCTTT	CASRTDSLAKVTEAFF
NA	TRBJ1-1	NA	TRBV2	TGTGCCAGCAGCACACAGGGAACGAACACTGAAGCTTTCTTT	CASSTQGTNTEAFF
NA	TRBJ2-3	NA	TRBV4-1	TGCGCCAGCAGTAAACTCCGGGACATAGGCACAGATACGCAGTATTTT	CASSKLRDIGTDTQYF
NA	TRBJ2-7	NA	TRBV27	TGTGCCAGCAGTCCCGGGTCCAGTGGCGAGCAGTACTTC	CASSPGSSGEQYF
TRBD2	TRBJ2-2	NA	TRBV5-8	TGTGCCAGCAGCTTTCCAGCGGGGGGGAACACCGGGGAGCTGTTTTTT	CASSFPAGGNTGELFF
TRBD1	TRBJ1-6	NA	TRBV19	TGTGCCAGTAGTATTGACAGGGGGCGGAATTCACCCCTCCACTTT	CASSIDRGRNSPLHF
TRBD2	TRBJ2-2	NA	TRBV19	TGTGCCAGTATGAGGAGCGGGGCCACCGGGGAGCTGTTTTTT	CASMRSGATGELFF
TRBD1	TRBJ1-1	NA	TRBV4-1	TGCGCCAGCAGCCAACCGACAGGGGAGAACACTGAAGCTTTCTTT	CASSQPTGENTEAFF
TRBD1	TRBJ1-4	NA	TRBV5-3	TGTGCCAGAAGCTTGGACAGGGGTGAAAAACTGTTTTTT	CARSLDRGEKLFF
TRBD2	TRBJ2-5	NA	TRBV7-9	TGTGCCAGCAGCGTCAACTGGGGAGCGGGAGTATCAATGGAGACCCAGTACTTC	CASSVNWGAGVSMETQYF
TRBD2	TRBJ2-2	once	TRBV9	TGTGCCAGCACCGGGACTAGCTTTACCGGGGAGCTGTTTTTT	CASTGTSFTGELFF
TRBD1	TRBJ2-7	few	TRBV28	TGTGCCAGCGGGGACAGGGTTTACGAGCAGTACTTC	CASGDRVYEQYF
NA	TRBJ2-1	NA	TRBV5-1	TGCGCCAGCAGCCCTAATGACTGGTTGGCATCGAAAGGGGTCTTC	CASSPNDWLASKGVF
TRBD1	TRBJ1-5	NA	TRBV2	TGTGCCAGCAGCTGGGGACAGGGAAATCAGCCCCAGCATTTT	CASSWGQGNQPQHF
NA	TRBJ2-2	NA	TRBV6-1	TGTGCCAGCAGTGAATTGGGCAGCCTCCCTGGCATGAACACCGGGGAGCTGTTTTTT	CASSELGSLPGMNTGELFF
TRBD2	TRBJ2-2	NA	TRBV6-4	TGTGCCAGCAGCACCCGTACGGTTCTAGCGGGAGGAACCACCGGGGAGCTGTTTTTT	CASSTRTVLAGGTTGELFF
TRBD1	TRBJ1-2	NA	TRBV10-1	TGCGCCAGCAGTGAGTCGACGGGACAGGGAGTCTATGGCTACACCTTC	CASSESTGQGVYGYTF
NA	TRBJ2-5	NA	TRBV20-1	TGCAGTGGTCAGACACAAGAGACCCAGTACTTC	CSGQTQETQYF
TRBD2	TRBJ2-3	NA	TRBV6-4	TGTGCCAGCAGTGCCCTAGCGGGCGTTTCAGATACGCAGTATTTT	CASSALAGVSDTQYF
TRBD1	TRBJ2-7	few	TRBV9	TGTGCCAGCAGCGTAGATCGACAGGGTCGGGAGCAGTACTTC	CASSVDRQGREQYF
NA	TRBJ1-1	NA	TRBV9	TGTGCCAGCAGCGTAGAGGGACATGGGAGTACTGAAGCTTTCTTT	CASSVEGHGSTEAFF
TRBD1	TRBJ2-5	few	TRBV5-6	TGTGCCAGCAGCTGGACAGGGGAGACCCAGTACTTC	CASSWTGETQYF
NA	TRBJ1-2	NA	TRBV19	TGTGCCAGTAGTATAAGTGGTGGGGGCAACCTCTATGGCTACACCTTC	CASSISGGGNLYGYTF